Listed below are T cell receptor beta chains from one sample, sequenced in a study of blood T cell repertoires in COVID-19. TCRdb's copy holds only in-frame clones and misses some; the assay was immunoSEQ multiplex PCR. The sample yields 110,000 or so clones, 70% to 90% seen once. Material: peripheral blood. The receptors come from a woman in her 70s who had recovered from COVID-19. The CDR3 runs from the conserved cysteine through the conserved F or W. The D gene is left open where the match is weak. Size is stated for part of the rows, as once, few or many counts, or as a class when the clone is expanded.

d_call	clone_size	v_call	j_call	cdr3_nt	cdr3_aa
TRBD2	.	TRBV3-1/TRBV3-2	TRBJ2-1	TGTGCCAGCAGCCGTAGGGGGCTAGCGGGAGCAGGCAATGAGCAGTTCTTC	CASSRRGLAGAGNEQFF
TRBD1	.	TRBV28	TRBJ1-4	TGTGCCAGCAAACAGGGGAATGAAAAACTGTTTTTT	CASKQGNEKLFF
TRBD1	.	TRBV28	TRBJ1-6	TGTGCCAGCAGAGAAGGGACAGGGGGATCACCCCTCCACTTT	CASREGTGGSPLHF
.	.	TRBV28	TRBJ2-7	TGTGCCAGCAGTACAGCGGCGTACGAGCAGTACTTC	CASSTAAYEQYF
.	.	TRBV28	TRBJ2-3	TGTGCCAGCAGTTCTCCTAGGAGGGGCCGCACAGATACGCAGTATTTT	CASSSPRRGRTDTQYF
.	.	TRBV6-5	TRBJ1-2	TGTGCCAGCAGTTACTCGGGGGGGGAAGGCTACACCTTC	CASSYSGGEGYTF
TRBD1	.	TRBV6-5	TRBJ1-1	TGTGCCAGCAGTTACCAAACAGGGGGCGGTACTGAAGCTTTCTTT	CASSYQTGGGTEAFF
TRBD1	.	TRBV30	TRBJ2-3	TGTGCCTACCCACAGGGGGGAAGCGTATTTACAGATACGCAGTATTTT	CAYPQGGSVFTDTQYF
.	.	TRBV21-1	TRBJ1-2	TGTGCCAGCAGCGCAGGGACAGGGAACTATGGCTACACCTTC	CASSAGTGNYGYTF
.	once	TRBV3-1/TRBV3-2	TRBJ2-5	TGTGCCAGCAGCCGCCAAAGTCCGGGCGGGAACTACCAAGAGACCCAGTACTTC	CASSRQSPGGNYQETQYF
TRBD1	.	TRBV5-8	TRBJ2-3	TGTGCCAGCAGCTATCGGACAGGGAGGCAGATTGATACGCAGTATTTT	CASSYRTGRQIDTQYF
.	.	TRBV11-2	TRBJ2-5	TGTGCCAGCAGCTTTTTAACTCAAGAGACCCAGTACTTC	CASSFLTQETQYF